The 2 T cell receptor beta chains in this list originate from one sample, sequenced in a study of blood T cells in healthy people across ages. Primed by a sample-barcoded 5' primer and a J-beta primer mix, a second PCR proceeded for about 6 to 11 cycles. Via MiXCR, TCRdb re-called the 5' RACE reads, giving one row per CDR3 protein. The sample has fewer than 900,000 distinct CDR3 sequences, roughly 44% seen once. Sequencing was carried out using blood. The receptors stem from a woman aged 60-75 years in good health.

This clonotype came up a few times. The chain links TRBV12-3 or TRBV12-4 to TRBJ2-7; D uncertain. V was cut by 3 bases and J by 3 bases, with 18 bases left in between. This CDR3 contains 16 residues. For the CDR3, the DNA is TGTGCCAGCAGTTTCGGGCTGCGTAAGAATCACTACGAGCAGTACTTC. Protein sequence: CASSFGLRKNHYEQYF.

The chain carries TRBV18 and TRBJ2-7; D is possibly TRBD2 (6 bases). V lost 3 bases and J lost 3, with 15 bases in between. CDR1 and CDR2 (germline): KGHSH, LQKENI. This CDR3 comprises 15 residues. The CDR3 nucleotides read TGTGCCAGCTCACCGGCGCTCGGGGGAAACTACGAGCAGTACTTC. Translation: CASSPALGGNYEQYF.